The next 18 T cell receptor beta chains were all read from a single sample in a study of blood T cell repertoires in COVID-19 (TCRdb year 2020). Libraries came from the immunoSEQ multiplex PCR assay. TCRdb obtained this table from immuneACCESS and retained in-frame rearrangements with V and J assigned. These tables miss some clones; where compared with another copy, unresolved V genes account for less than half of the shortfall, and the remainder is unexplained. The sample contains about 120,000 clones, 88% of them found a single time. 3.3% of the sample is in the top ten clones. Sequences were obtained from peripheral blood. The receptors stem from a woman between 50 and 59 years old with acute or convalescent COVID-19.

This clone was picked up a small number of times. This chain links TRBV24-1 with TRBJ1-5; D gene ambiguous. The V end was cut by 2 bases, the J end by 4 bases, with 11 bases between. CDR3 length equals 15 residues. CDR1 is KGHDR, CDR2 SFDVKD, per germline. The CDR3 here is CATSDSRRLNQPQHF. The CDR3 nucleotides read TGTGCCACCAGTGATTCGAGGCGGCTTAATCAGCCCCAGCATTTT.

The chain is built from TRBV7-2 and TRBJ2-6; 8 positions match TRBD1. From germline, CDR1 is SGHTA and CDR2 FQGNSA. With V trimmed by 5 bases and J by 2 bases, 5 bases remained unmatched. CDR3 length equals 16 residues. CDR3 region: CASSPVTGAGANVLTF. The CDR3, as DNA: TGTGCCAGCAGCCCTGTGACAGGGGCTGGGGCCAACGTCCTGACTTTC.

This clone was found a few times. V is TRBV7-9 and J is TRBJ2-3, with D perhaps matching TRBD2 (6 bases). CDR1 and CDR2 (germline): SEHNR, FQNEAQ (reference sequence). The CDR3 sequence is 12 residues long. Trimming removed 9 bases at V and 3 bases at J, with 10 bases between. The CDR3 reads CASVAGTDTQYF. CDR3 DNA sequence: TGTGCCAGTGTTGCGGGAACAGATACGCAGTATTTT.

A word on this clone: One end of the junction does not line up with germline, which may come from a read error. J is TRBJ2-1 and V is TRBV2, with a tentative D call TRBD1 (5 bases). Germline lookup yields CDR1 SNHLY and CDR2 FYNNEI. CDR3 size: 18 residues. This CDR3 reads CASSEARVIRASNNEQFF. The CDR3 DNA is TGTGCCAGCAGTGAAGCCCGCGTAATCAGGGCCTCCAACAATGAGCAGTTCTTC.

The chain is built from TRBV6-5 and TRBJ1-4; maybe TRBD1 (6 bases). CDR1 is MNHEY, CDR2 SVGAGI, per germline. Trimming left V 7 bases short and J 2 bases short, with 14 bases between. The CDR3 has 15 amino acids. Here the CDR3 DNA reads TGTGCCAGCAAATCCTTTGGGGGCACTAATGAAAAACTGTTTTTT. This translates into CASKSFGGTNEKLFF.

This chain links TRBV14 with TRBJ1-3; D remains unclear. CDR1 SGHDN and CDR2 FVKESK come from the germline V gene. There are 15 residues in the CDR3. V lost 4 bases and J 0 bases, leaving 10 bases between the germline ends. Written as DNA, the CDR3 is TGTGCCAGCAGCCGCCGGACTTTCTCTGGAAACACCATATATTTT. Translated, it gives CASSRRTFSGNTIYF.

This chain connects TRBV11-3 to TRBJ2-7, with D possibly being TRBD1 (5 bases). The CDR3 spans 14 residues. Looked up from germline, CDR1 is SGHNT and CDR2 is YENEEA. The V and J ends lost 6 bases and 2 bases respectively, with 14 bases between them. CDR3 nucleotides: TGTGCCAGCAGAGAACAGGAGAGCCCCTACGAGCAGTACTTC. It yields the protein CASREQESPYEQYF.

The genes are TRBV7-2 and TRBJ2-2; possibly TRBD2 for D (6 bases). CDR3 size: 14 residues. Germline loops: CDR1 SGHTA, CDR2 FQGNSA. Trimming stripped 7 bases from V and 5 bases from J, with 14 bases between. The CDR3: CASKGWEETGELFF. The CDR3 nucleotides are TGTGCCAGCAAAGGGTGGGAGGAAACCGGGGAGCTGTTTTTT.

This chain joins TRBV5-5 and TRBJ1-5, with D hard to call. The CDR3 is 13 amino acids. The ends were cut back, 0 bases at V and 2 bases at J, with 3 bases in the middle. CDR1 and CDR2 (germline): SGHKS, YYEKEE (reference sequence). This CDR3 is CASSLAGNQPQHF. The CDR3 DNA sequence: TGTGCCAGCAGCTTGGCCGGCAATCAGCCCCAGCATTTT.

This sequence joins TRBV20-1 and TRBJ2-2; 8 bases match TRBD1. The CDR3 runs 14 residues. Germline V lookup: CDR1 DFQATT, CDR2 SNEGSKA (reference sequence). Trimming took 3 bases from V and 4 from J; bases not matched to a gene: 4. The CDR3 DNA follows: TGCAGTGCTAGTCATCAGGGGGCCACCGGGGAGCTGTTTTTT. Its translation: CSASHQGATGELFF.

The CDR3 reads CASSRDSSGETQYF. The CDR3, as DNA: TGTGCCAGCAGTAGGGACTCATCCGGGGAGACCCAGTACTTC. The V gene is TRBV6-5, the J gene TRBJ2-5; D is perhaps TRBD2 (6 bases). V was clipped by 5 bases and J by 5 bases, with 15 bases between them. Germline CDR1 and CDR2: MNHEY and SVGAGI. This CDR3 contains 14 residues.

The chain is built from TRBV6-5 and TRBJ1-2; D uncertain. V was pared by 8 bases and J by 2 bases, with 6 bases between. CDR3 size: 11 residues. Per germline, CDR1 MNHEY and CDR2 SVGAGI. CDR3 sequence (DNA): TGTGCCAGCCGAGCAAACTATGGCTACACCTTC. Protein product: CASRANYGYTF.

In DNA, the CDR3 is TGCGCCAGCAGCCTTACTGTCCTCCCAGGGGAGACCCAGTACTTC. Its protein product is CASSLTVLPGETQYF. V gene TRBV5-1 combines with J gene TRBJ2-5; tentatively, D is TRBD1 (5 bases). Per germline, CDR1 SGHRS and CDR2 YFSETQ. The CDR3 covers 15 residues. V was pared by 4 bases and J by 5 bases, with 18 bases between.

V is TRBV10-1 and J is TRBJ2-7; 8 bases line up with TRBD2. The CDR3 covers 15 residues. The germline gives CDR1 WNHNN, CDR2 SYGVQD (reference sequence). V lost 2 bases to trimming and J lost 0 bases; unmatched junction nucleotides: 3. CDR3 loop: CASSEALAASYEQYF. The CDR3 nucleotides read TGCGCCAGCAGTGAGGCACTAGCGGCCTCCTACGAGCAGTACTTC.

V and J are TRBV11-3 and TRBJ2-7; 9 bases fit TRBD1. Trimming cost V 5 bases and J 4 bases; bases outside gene matches: 6. The CDR3 has 14 residues. The V gene's germline CDR1 is SGHNT and CDR2 YENEEA. The CDR3 bases are TGTGCCAGCAGCCCGGGGGGACAGGGATACGAGCAGTACTTC. The encoded protein is CASSPGGQGYEQYF.

The chain is built from TRBV2 and TRBJ2-1; 11 nucleotides line up with TRBD1. The CDR3 contains 15 residues. The V gene's germline CDR1 is SNHLY and CDR2 FYNNEI. The V segment lost 5 bases and the J segment 7 bases; nucleotides outside the gene matches: 7. CDR3 nucleotides: TGTGCCAGCAGTCGAAAGGGACAGGGGGAAAATGAGCAGTTCTTC. It translates to CASSRKGQGENEQFF.

The table lists this clone with a few counts. The genes are TRBV12-3 or TRBV12-4 and TRBJ1-1; 7 nucleotides match TRBD1. The CDR3 totals 13 residues. The junction had 3 bases not matched to a gene; V was cut back by 2 bases and J by 6 bases. CDR3 sequence: CASSLRGLAEAFF. The CDR3 bases are TGTGCCAGCAGTTTAAGGGGGCTCGCTGAAGCTTTCTTT.

The chain recombines TRBV2 with TRBJ2-2; tentative D call: TRBD2 (5 bases). Per the germline V gene, CDR1 is SNHLY and CDR2 is FYNNEI. The CDR3 sequence is 13 residues long. V was cut by 4 bases and J by 5 bases, with 8 bases left in between. The CDR3: CASSVRRTGELFF. CDR3 nucleotide sequence: TGTGCCAGCAGTGTAAGGAGGACCGGGGAGCTGTTTTTT.